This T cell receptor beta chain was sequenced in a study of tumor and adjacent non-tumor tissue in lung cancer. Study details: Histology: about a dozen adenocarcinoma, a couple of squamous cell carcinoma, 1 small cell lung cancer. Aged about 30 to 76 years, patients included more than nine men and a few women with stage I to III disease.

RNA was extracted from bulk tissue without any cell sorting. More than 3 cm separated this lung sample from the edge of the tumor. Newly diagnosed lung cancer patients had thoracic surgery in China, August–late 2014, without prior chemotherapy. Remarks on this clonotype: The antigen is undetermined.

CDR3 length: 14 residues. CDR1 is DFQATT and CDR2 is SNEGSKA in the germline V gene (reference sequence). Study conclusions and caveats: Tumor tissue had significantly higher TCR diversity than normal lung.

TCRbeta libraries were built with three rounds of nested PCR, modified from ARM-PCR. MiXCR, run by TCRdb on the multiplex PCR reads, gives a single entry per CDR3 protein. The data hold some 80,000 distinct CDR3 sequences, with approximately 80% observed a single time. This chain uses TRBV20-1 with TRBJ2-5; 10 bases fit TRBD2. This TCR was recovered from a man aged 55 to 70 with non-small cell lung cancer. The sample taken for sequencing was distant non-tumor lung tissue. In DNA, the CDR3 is TGCAATCCTCGTAGCGGGGGGATGATCGAGACCCAGTACTTC. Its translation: CNPRSGGMIETQYF.